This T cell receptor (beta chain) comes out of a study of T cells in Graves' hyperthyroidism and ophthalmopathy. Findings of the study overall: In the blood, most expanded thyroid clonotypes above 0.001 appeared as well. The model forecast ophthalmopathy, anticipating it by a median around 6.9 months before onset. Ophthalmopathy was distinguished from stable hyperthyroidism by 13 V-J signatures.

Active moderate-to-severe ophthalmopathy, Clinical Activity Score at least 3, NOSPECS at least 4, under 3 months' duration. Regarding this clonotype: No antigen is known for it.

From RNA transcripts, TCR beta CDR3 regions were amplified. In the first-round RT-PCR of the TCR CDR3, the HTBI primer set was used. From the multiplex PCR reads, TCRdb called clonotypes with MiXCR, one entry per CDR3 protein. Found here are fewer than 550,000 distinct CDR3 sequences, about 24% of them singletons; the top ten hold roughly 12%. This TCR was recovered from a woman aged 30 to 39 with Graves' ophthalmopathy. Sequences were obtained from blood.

DNA of the CDR3: TGTGCCAGCAGCCAAGATATCAGTGCCACTGAAGCTTTCTTT. Its translation: CASSQDISATEAFF. V usage is TRBV4-2 and J usage is TRBJ1-1; D unclear. CDR1 and CDR2 (germline): LGHNA, YNFKEQ. The CDR3 is 14 amino acids. V was cut by 0 bases and J by 4 bases, with 9 bases left in between.